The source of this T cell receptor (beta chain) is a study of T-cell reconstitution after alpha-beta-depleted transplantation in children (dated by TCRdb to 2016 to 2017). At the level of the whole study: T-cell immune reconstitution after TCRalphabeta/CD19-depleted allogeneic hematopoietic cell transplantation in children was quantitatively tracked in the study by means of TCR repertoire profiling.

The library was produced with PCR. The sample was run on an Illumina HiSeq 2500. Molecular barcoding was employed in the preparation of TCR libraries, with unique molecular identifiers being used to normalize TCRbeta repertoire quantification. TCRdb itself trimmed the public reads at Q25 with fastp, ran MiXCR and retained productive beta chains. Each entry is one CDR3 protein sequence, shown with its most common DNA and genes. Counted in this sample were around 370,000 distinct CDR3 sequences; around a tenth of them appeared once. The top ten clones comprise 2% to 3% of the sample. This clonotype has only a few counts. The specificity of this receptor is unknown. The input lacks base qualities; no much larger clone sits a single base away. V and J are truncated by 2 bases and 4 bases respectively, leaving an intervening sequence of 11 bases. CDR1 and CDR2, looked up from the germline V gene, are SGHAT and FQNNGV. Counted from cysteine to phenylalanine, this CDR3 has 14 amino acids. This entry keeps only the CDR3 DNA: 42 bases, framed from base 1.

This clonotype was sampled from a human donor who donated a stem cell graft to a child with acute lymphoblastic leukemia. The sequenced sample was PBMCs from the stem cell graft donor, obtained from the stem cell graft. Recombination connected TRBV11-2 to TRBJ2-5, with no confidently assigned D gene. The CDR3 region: CASSLRPGLETQYF. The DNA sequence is TGTGCCAGCAGCTTAAGACCCGGCCTAGAGACCCAGTACTTC. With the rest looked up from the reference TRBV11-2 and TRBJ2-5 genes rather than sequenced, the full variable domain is EAGVAQSPRYKIIEKRQSVAFWCNPISGHATLYWYQQILGQGPKLLIQFQNNGVVDDSQLPKDRFSAERLKGVDSTLKIQPAKLEDSAVYLCASSLRPGLETQYFGPGTRLLVL.